This TCR beta chain is drawn from a study of CD8 T cells in ankylosing spondylitis. Points from the study as a whole: Earlier studies detected some motif variants in reactive arthritis synovial fluid and blood. Enrichment of disease-linked clones was reportedly significant in matched ankylosing spondylitis synovial fluid. Ankylosing spondylitis blood appeared to carry a characteristic TCR beta motif of roughly eight highly homologous variants.

This clonotype was counted only a few times. What it binds is unknown. This CDR3 region has 16 residues. Trimming pared 8 bases from V and 4 bases from J, leaving 20 bases between. CDR1 and CDR2 (germline): KGHDR, SFDVKD. 5'-RACE, quantitative and with molecular barcodes, yielded the TCR beta libraries. TCRdb fed the 5' RACE reads into MiXCR, producing one record per CDR3 protein. The sample holds 100,000 to 150,000 distinct CDR3 sequences, approximately 17% seen once. The gene calls are TRBV24-1 and TRBJ2-1; D may be TRBD1 or TRBD2 (6 bases each). The sequence came from a male donor with ankylosing spondylitis. The sequenced sample consisted of blood, either unsorted or a sorted T cell fraction (not recorded which). The DNA for the CDR3 is TGTGCCACCAAGGGGGGCGGCCCGCATGGGTACAATGAGCAGTTCTTC. This sequence encodes CATKGGGPHGYNEQFF.